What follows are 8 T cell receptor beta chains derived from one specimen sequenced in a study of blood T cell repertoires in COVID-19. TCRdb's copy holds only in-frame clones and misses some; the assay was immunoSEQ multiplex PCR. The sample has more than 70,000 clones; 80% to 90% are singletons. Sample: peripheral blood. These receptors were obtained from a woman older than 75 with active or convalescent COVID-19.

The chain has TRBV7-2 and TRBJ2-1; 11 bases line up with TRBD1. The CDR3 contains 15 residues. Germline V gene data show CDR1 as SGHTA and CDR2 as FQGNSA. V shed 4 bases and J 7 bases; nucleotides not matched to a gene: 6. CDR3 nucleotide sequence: TGTGCCAGCAGCTACGGACAGGGGGCAAATAATGAGCAGTTCTTC. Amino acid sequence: CASSYGQGANNEQFF.

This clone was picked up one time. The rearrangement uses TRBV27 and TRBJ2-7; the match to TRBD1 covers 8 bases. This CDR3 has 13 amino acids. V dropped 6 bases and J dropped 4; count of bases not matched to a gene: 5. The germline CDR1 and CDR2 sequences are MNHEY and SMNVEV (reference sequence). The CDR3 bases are TGTGCCAGCAGGGGGCAGGGGGCGTACGAGCAGTACTTC. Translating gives CASRGQGAYEQYF.

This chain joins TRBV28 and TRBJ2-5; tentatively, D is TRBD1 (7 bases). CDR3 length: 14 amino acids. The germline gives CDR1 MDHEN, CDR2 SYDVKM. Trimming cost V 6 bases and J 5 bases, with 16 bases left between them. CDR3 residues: CASSLGPGGETQYF. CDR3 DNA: TGTGCCAGCAGCCTGGGACCAGGGGGGGAGACCCAGTACTTC.

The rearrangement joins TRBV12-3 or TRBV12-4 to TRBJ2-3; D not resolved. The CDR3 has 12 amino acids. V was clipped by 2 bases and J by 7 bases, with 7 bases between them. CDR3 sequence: CASSLWANTQYF. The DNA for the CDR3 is TGTGCCAGCAGTTTATGGGCAAATACGCAGTATTTT.

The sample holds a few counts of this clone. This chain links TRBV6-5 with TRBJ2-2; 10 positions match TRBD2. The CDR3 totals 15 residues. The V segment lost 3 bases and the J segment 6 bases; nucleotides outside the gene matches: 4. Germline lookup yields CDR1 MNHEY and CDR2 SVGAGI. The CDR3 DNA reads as TGTGCCAGCAGTTATAAGCGGGGGGGCGCCGGGGAGCTGTTTTTT. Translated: CASSYKRGGAGELFF.

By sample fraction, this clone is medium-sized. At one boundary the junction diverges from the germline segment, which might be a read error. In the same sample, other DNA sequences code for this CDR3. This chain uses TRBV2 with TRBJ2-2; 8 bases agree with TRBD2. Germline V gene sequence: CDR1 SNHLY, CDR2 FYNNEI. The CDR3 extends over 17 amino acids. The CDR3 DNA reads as TGCGCCCCCCCCCGGGCCGGGGGGGGCGGGGACACCGGGGAGCTGTTTTTT. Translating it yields CAPPRAGGGGDTGELFF.

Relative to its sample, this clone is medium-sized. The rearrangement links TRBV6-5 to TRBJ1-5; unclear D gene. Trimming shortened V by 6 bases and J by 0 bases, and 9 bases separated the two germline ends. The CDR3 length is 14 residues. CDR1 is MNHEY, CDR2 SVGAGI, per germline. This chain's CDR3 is CASSLFYSNQPQHF. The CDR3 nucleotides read TGTGCCAGCAGCCTATTTTATAGCAATCAGCCCCAGCATTTT.

CDR3 in DNA: TGTGCCAGTAGGATGGATGGGACTAGCGGGACGAGCACAGATACGCAGTATTTT. Translating gives CASRMDGTSGTSTDTQYF. The rearrangement uses TRBV19 and TRBJ2-3, with 13 bases that match TRBD2. This CDR3 contains 18 residues. The germline V gene has CDR1 LNHDA and CDR2 SQIVND (reference sequence). V shed 6 bases, J shed 0 bases, and the junction held 9 bases outside the gene matches. The complete variable domain, with remaining parts taken from reference TRBV19 and TRBJ2-3, reads DGGITQSPKYLFRKEGQNVTLSCEQNLNHDAMYWYRQDPGQGLRLIYYSQIVNDFQKGDIAEGYSVSREKKESFPLTVTSAQKNPTAFYLCASRMDGTSGTSTDTQYFGPGTRLTVL.